One sample yielded the 11 T cell receptor beta chains listed below, sequenced in a study of T-cell reconstitution after alpha-beta-depleted transplantation in children. Unique molecular identifiers were incorporated during preparation of the TCRbeta library. TCRdb re-derived calls from the PCR reads in MiXCR, one entry per CDR3 protein. Of about 610,000 distinct CDR3 sequences in the sample, roughly 27% were seen once. This specimen consisted of PBMCs, obtained before TCRalphabeta/CD19-depleted stem cell transplant. Receptor source: a boy under three years old with Wiskott-Aldrich syndrome, due to receive a stem cell transplant.

This clonotype was detected a few times. The CDR3 region has the DNA TGTGCCAGTAAGGCTAAGGTTACCGGGGCCAACGTCCTGACTTTC. Residues: CASKAKVTGANVLTF. The V gene is TRBV19, the J gene TRBJ2-6; D gene unclear. Trimming shortened V by 7 bases and J by 4 bases, and 14 bases separated the two germline ends. The CDR3 runs 15 residues. Germline CDR1 LNHDA, CDR2 SQIVND (reference sequence).

This clonotype was counted only a few times. The V call is TRBV7-9, the J call TRBJ1-2; 7 bases match TRBD1. Unmatched junction bases numbered 13, after V lost 6 bases and J lost 9 bases. The CDR3 length is 14 residues. Germline assignment: CDR1 SEHNR and CDR2 FQNEAQ (reference sequence). CDR3: CASRPRTGGTSYTF. The DNA for the CDR3 is TGTGCCAGCAGGCCTAGGACAGGAGGGACCAGCTACACCTTC.

This clonotype was counted only a few times. V is TRBV28 and J is TRBJ2-1; 11 positions agree with TRBD2. CDR1 and CDR2 (germline): MDHEN, SYDVKM. This CDR3 is built from 15 residues. The V segment lost 4 bases and the J segment 5 bases; nucleotides outside the gene matches: 4. CDR3 sequence reads: CASSSTSGKDNEQFF. In nucleotides, the CDR3 is TGTGCCAGCAGTTCGACTAGCGGGAAAGACAATGAGCAGTTCTTC.

This chain joins TRBV5-1 and TRBJ2-1, with 7 bases identical to TRBD1. This CDR3 has 15 residues. Germline V gene lookup returns CDR1 SGHRS and CDR2 YFSETQ. The trim removed 4 bases at V and 5 bases at J, leaving 9 bases unmatched. The CDR3 loop reads CASSRTDRPHNEQFF. DNA of the CDR3: TGCGCCAGCAGCCGAACGGACAGGCCTCACAATGAGCAGTTCTTC.

This clonotype was recorded only once. This chain uses TRBV12-3 or TRBV12-4 with TRBJ2-5; D may match TRBD1 or TRBD2 (5 bases each). Deletions cut 3 bases from V and 3 bases from J, with 11 bases between. The CDR3 loop spans 14 amino acids. For the CDR3, the DNA is TGTGCCAGCAGTTTGGGGCCGGGAAAAGAGACCCAGTACTTC. Protein: CASSLGPGKETQYF.

The V gene is TRBV2, the J gene TRBJ2-7; 7 bases fit TRBD1. The CDR3 sequence is 14 residues long. CDR1 is SNHLY, CDR2 FYNNEI, per germline. The junction had 16 bases not matched to a gene; V was cut back by 10 bases and J by 7 bases. The CDR3 loop reads CATGQALSLGEQYF. CDR3 in DNA: TGTGCCACAGGACAGGCCTTAAGCTTGGGGGAGCAGTACTTC.

The chain is built from TRBV15 and TRBJ2-1; 12 positions agree with TRBD2. The CDR3 covers 16 residues. Per the germline V gene, CDR1 is LNHNV and CDR2 is YYDKDF (reference sequence). V was pared by 5 bases and J by 8 bases, with 10 bases of the junction left unmatched. The CDR3 protein is CATSDTLAGGPYEQFF. CDR3 DNA: TGTGCCACCAGCGATACTCTAGCGGGAGGGCCATATGAGCAGTTCTTC. Filled out from reference TRBV15 and TRBJ2-1, the complete variable domain reads DAMVIQNPRYQVTQFGKPVTLSCSQTLNHNVMYWYQQKSSQAPKLLFHYYDKDFNNEADTPDNFQSRRPNTSFCFLDIRSPGLGDTAMYLCATSDTLAGGPYEQFFGPGTRLTVL.

This clonotype was detected ten times or more. The genes are TRBV5-1 and TRBJ2-2; D gene ambiguous. V dropped 1 base and J dropped 6 bases, with 4 bases sitting between them. The germline gives CDR1 SGHRS, CDR2 YFSETQ. This CDR3 spans 12 amino acids. The CDR3 here is CASSLFPGELFF. In nucleotides, the CDR3 is TGCGCCAGCAGCTTGTTCCCCGGGGAGCTGTTTTTT.

The V gene is TRBV12-3 or TRBV12-4, the J gene TRBJ2-7; 8 nucleotides agree with TRBD2. V lost 6 bases, J lost 5 bases, and 12 bases stayed unmatched. CDR3 length: 15 amino acids. Here the CDR3 DNA reads TGTGCCAGCAGCTCTACTAGCGGCCGCATGAACGAGCAGTACTTC. This encodes CASSSTSGRMNEQYF.

This clonotype was counted a few times. This chain links TRBV5-5 with TRBJ2-7; TRBD1 is a possible D gene (5 bases). CDR3 size: 13 residues. CDR1 is SGHKS, CDR2 YYEKEE, per germline (reference sequence). Trimming removed 6 bases at V and 1 base at J, with 11 bases between. The CDR3 loop reads CASTTPGSYEQYF. CDR3 sequence (DNA): TGTGCCAGCACCACGCCAGGGTCCTACGAGCAGTACTTC. Combining the CDR3 with reference TRBV5-5 and TRBJ2-7 gives the whole variable domain DAGVTQSPTHLIKTRGQQVTLRCSPISGHKSVSWYQQVLGQGPQFIFQYYEKEERGRGNFPDRFSARQFPNYSSELNVNALLLGDSALYLCASTTPGSYEQYFGPGTRLTVT.

This clonotype showed up just a few times. The V gene is TRBV5-1, the J gene TRBJ2-1, with 9 nucleotides matching TRBD2. The CDR3 consists of 16 residues. V shed 0 bases, J shed 6 bases, and the junction held 7 bases outside the gene matches. Germline V lookup: CDR1 SGHRS, CDR2 YFSETQ. CDR3 loop: CASSLEVAGVTNEQFF. The CDR3 region has the DNA TGCGCCAGCAGCTTGGAGGTAGCGGGAGTAACCAATGAGCAGTTCTTC.